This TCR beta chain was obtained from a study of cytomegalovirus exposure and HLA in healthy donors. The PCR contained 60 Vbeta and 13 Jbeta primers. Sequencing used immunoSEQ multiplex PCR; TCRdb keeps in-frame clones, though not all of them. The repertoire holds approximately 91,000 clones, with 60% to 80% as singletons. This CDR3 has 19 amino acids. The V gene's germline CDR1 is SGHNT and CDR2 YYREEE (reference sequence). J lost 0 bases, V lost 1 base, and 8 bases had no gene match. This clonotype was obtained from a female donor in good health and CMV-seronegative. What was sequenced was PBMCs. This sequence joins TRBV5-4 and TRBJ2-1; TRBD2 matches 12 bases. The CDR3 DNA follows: TGTGCCAGCAGCTTGAAAACTAGCGGGAGGCTGATCTCCTACAATGAGCAGTTCTTC. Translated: CASSLKTSGRLISYNEQFF.